The TCR beta chain under discussion was sequenced for a study of beta chain features in type 1 diabetes. Germline loops: CDR1 ENHRY, CDR2 SYGVKD. CDR3 length equals 14 residues. V lost 0 bases and J 5 bases, leaving 8 bases between the germline ends. The study reverse transcribed the entire isolated RNA, so it sequenced expressed TCRB transcripts. This table comes from immunoSEQ multiplex PCR, and its TCRdb copy is limited to in-frame clones, with some not included. The repertoire has roughly 300,000 clones, 14% of them found once; the top ten carry approximately 6.7%. The origin of this receptor is a man in his thirties or forties in good health. The sample was central memory CD4+ T cells from blood. The chain uses TRBV10-3 and TRBJ2-1; a possible D gene is TRBD1 (6 bases). This CDR3 is CAISESTGDNEQFF. The DNA of the CDR3 is TGTGCCATCAGTGAGTCGACAGGAGACAATGAGCAGTTCTTC.